These 5 T cell receptor beta chains were all obtained from the same sample, sequenced in a study of blood T cell repertoires in COVID-19. Produced via immunoSEQ multiplex PCR; TCRdb's table is partial and in-frame only. Seen here are a few hundred thousand clones, 80% to 90% observed once, and the top ten hold over 1.1%. Material for sequencing was peripheral blood. The receptors stem from an older man with acute or convalescent COVID-19.

This clone showed up just once. The same CDR3 is also encoded by other DNA sequences in this sample. The V call is TRBV18, the J call TRBJ1-5; 8 positions agree with TRBD1. Looked up from germline, CDR1 is KGHSH and CDR2 is LQKENI. This CDR3 has 13 amino acids. V dropped 3 bases and J dropped 5; count of bases not matched to a gene: 0. DNA of the CDR3: TGTGCCAGCTCACCGACAGGGGATCAGCCCCAGCATTTT. Translation: CASSPTGDQPQHF.

This rearrangement joins TRBV9 to TRBJ2-2, with a tentative D call TRBD1 (6 bases). The CDR3 length is 15 residues. Germline assignment: CDR1 SGDLS and CDR2 YYNGEE. The V gene lost 3 bases and the J gene lost 5 bases, with 14 bases spanning the gap. CDR3 residues: CASSGTVGLTGELFF. The CDR3 DNA sequence: TGTGCCAGCAGCGGGACAGTGGGTCTGACCGGGGAGCTGTTTTTT.

The chain employs TRBV11-2 and TRBJ2-1; TRBD2 matches 7 bases. Germline CDR1 is SGHAT and CDR2 is FQNNGV. V shed 8 bases and J 4 bases; nucleotides not matched to a gene: 8. CDR3 size: 14 residues. CDR3 DNA: TGTGCCAGCGGCTCTAGCGGAGCTTACAATGAGCAGTTCTTC. It codes for CASGSSGAYNEQFF.

This clone was counted a single time. The chain combines TRBV6-5 with TRBJ1-5; the D gene is possibly TRBD1 (6 bases). With 7 bases removed from V and 6 bases from J, the gap between germline ends came to 13 bases. Per the germline V gene, CDR1 is MNHEY and CDR2 is SVGAGI. This CDR3 region has 13 residues. The CDR3 reads CASTRTEGQPQHF. The CDR3 nucleotides read TGTGCCAGCACCAGGACAGAGGGTCAGCCCCAGCATTTT.

This clone was picked up one time. The chain carries TRBV6-6 and TRBJ2-5; TRBD1 is a possible D gene (6 bases). This CDR3 contains 15 residues. Trimming took 2 bases from V and 1 from J, leaving 11 bases between them. Germline CDR1 reads MNHNY; CDR2 reads SVGAGI (reference sequence). The CDR3 nucleotides are TGTGCCAGCAGTTACGGCGTACAGGGCCAAGAGACCCAGTACTTC. Translating it yields CASSYGVQGQETQYF.